This entry is about one T cell receptor (beta chain). Its target is unknown. In each case, RNA was isolated and then reverse transcribed into cDNA as the sequencing template. Clones were read by immunoSEQ multiplex PCR, and TCRdb kept only the in-frame ones, dropping some. Of 170,000 or so clones listed, 55% to 75% are singletons. The sample comes from a study of CD8+ T cells in alopecia areata. Study-wide background: It was 6 to 18 months of tofacitinib, and then there were 6 months off drug.

Notes on the study in general: Having one nonresponder leaves uncertain how baseline CD8+ expansion relates to response.

Regarding treatment: oral pan-JAK inhibitor, 5-10 mg twice daily. This TCR was recovered from a human donor with alopecia areata. The sample here was CD4+ T cells sorted from blood, taken at week 4, from a patient treated with tofacitinib.

CDR3 sequence (DNA): TGCGCCAGCAGCTTTGAGGCAGATACGCAGTATTTT. Encoded protein: CASSFEADTQYF. The chain links TRBV5-1 to TRBJ2-3, with D unresolved. The V gene's germline CDR1 is SGHRS and CDR2 YFSETQ. The V gene lost 2 bases and the J gene lost 4 bases, with 5 bases spanning the gap. This CDR3 region has 12 residues.